This is a list of T cell receptor beta chains from one sample in a study of T cell responses to AZD1222 COVID-19 vaccine. Only in-frame clones appear in the TCRdb table, and some are missing; sequencing was by immunoSEQ multiplex PCR. The table shows more than 95,000 clones, with about 87% occurring only once. The input for sequencing was peripheral blood, taken on day 0 of AZD1222 vaccination. These receptors all come from an adult in good health. Both conserved end residues are part of each CDR3. A D gene is named only where the DNA matches it firmly. Rows give clone size only sometimes, using once, few, many, or a class for an expanded clone.

cdr3_nt	cdr3_aa	v_call	j_call	clone_size	d_call
TGTGCCAGCGGACAGGGGAGCTCCTATAATTCACCCCTCCACTTT	CASGQGSSYNSPLHF	TRBV27	TRBJ1-6	.	TRBD1
TGTGCCAGCAGCCCATGGGGGACAGGGGCCTACGAGCAGTACTTC	CASSPWGTGAYEQYF	TRBV5-5	TRBJ2-7	.	TRBD1
TGTGCCATCAGTGAGGGCACAGATACGCAGTATTTT	CAISEGTDTQYF	TRBV10-3	TRBJ2-3	once	.
TGTGCCAGTAGTACCCCGGGACTAGCGGCTAAAGAGACCCAGTACTTC	CASSTPGLAAKETQYF	TRBV19	TRBJ2-5	once	TRBD2
TGTGCCAGCTCCCCATTCGTGGGGGGCGGAACCACAGATACGCAGTATTTT	CASSPFVGGGTTDTQYF	TRBV18	TRBJ2-3	.	.
TGCGCCAGTAGGGGGGTGGAGGTCCAGTACTTC	CASRGVEVQYF	TRBV5-1	TRBJ2-5	.	.
TGTGCCAGCAGCCTACGGACTAGCGGGGACTACGAGCAGTACTTC	CASSLRTSGDYEQYF	TRBV11-3	TRBJ2-7	.	TRBD2
TGCAGCGCAGCCCAGGGGGGTGAGCAGTTCTTC	CSAAQGGEQFF	TRBV20-1	TRBJ2-1	.	.
TGTGCCAGCAGCCCAGGGCCGGGGTCCACTGAAGCTTTCTTT	CASSPGPGSTEAFF	TRBV6-5	TRBJ1-1	.	.
TGTGCCATCAGTGAAGAGAGGACGCAGTATTTT	CAISEERTQYF	TRBV10-3	TRBJ2-3	once	.